These 27 T cell receptor beta chains were all obtained from the same sample, sequenced in a study of blood T cell repertoires in COVID-19. Clones were read by immunoSEQ multiplex PCR, and TCRdb kept only the in-frame ones, dropping some. The data contain 200,000 to 250,000 clones, approximately 85% of them singletons. The specimen sequenced was peripheral blood. These receptor sequences come from a woman of 80 years or more with COVID-19, enrolled during active disease.

The chain links TRBV7-3 to TRBJ1-5; D call uncertain. The CDR3 has 15 residues. Germline lookup yields CDR1 SGHTA and CDR2 FQGTGA. Trimming pared 0 bases from V and 7 bases from J, leaving 13 bases between. The CDR3, as DNA: TGTGCCAGCAGCTTAACGAGTGGGTCGGGGCAGCCCCAGCATTTT. Translation: CASSLTSGSGQPQHF.

This clone was observed a single time. An end of the junction does not agree with germline; a read error may underlie this. The rearrangement uses TRBV18 and TRBJ2-7, with 7 bases that match TRBD2. Germline V gives CDR1 KGHSH, CDR2 LQKENI. The CDR3 covers 15 residues. For the CDR3, the DNA is TGTGCCAGCCCACCAGTAAGCGGGACCGTCTACGAGCAGTACTTC. Its protein is CASPPVSGTVYEQYF.

This rearrangement joins TRBV6-2 or TRBV6-3 to TRBJ1-1; TRBD1 is a possible D gene (6 bases). Germline CDR1 is MNHEY and CDR2 is SVGEGT. The CDR3 has 13 residues. Trimming shortened V by 3 bases and J by 3 bases, and 8 bases separated the two germline ends. CDR3 nucleotides: TGTGCCAGCAGTTATTACAGGGACACTGAAGCTTTCTTT. It specifies CASSYYRDTEAFF.

The chain links TRBV28 to TRBJ1-2; no clear D gene. The CDR3 extends over 13 amino acids. The V gene's germline CDR1 is MDHEN and CDR2 SYDVKM. V was shortened by 6 bases and J by 4 bases, with 12 bases between the two germline ends. CDR3 amino acids: CASSRGVGYGYTF. The CDR3 bases are TGTGCCAGCAGCCGAGGTGTGGGCTATGGCTACACCTTC.

Only one count was recorded for this clone. At one end the junction does not follow the germline gene, possibly because of a read error. The V gene is TRBV7-9, the J gene TRBJ2-1, with D perhaps matching TRBD2 (6 bases). CDR3 size: 14 residues. Germline V gene data show CDR1 as SEHNR and CDR2 as FQNEAQ (reference sequence). The CDR3 nucleotides read TGTGCCAGCAGCCCACGGGACTCCTCCAATGAGCAGTTCTTC. Protein: CASSPRDSSNEQFF.

The chain is built from TRBV29-1 and TRBJ2-1; D perhaps matches TRBD2 (6 bases). The CDR3 sequence is 15 residues long. The germline CDR1 and CDR2 sequences are SQVTM and ANQGSEA. Trimming removed 7 bases at V and 7 bases at J, with 23 bases between. CDR3 sequence: CSAHSGLPDLNEQFF. CDR3 nucleotide sequence: TGCAGCGCCCATTCGGGACTTCCCGACCTGAATGAGCAGTTCTTC.

The chain uses TRBV28 and TRBJ2-1; the D gene is possibly TRBD2 (6 bases). There are 15 residues in the CDR3. V lost 1 base, J lost 0 bases, and 7 bases lay in between. Germline lookup yields CDR1 MDHEN and CDR2 SYDVKM. The CDR3 protein is CASSLLGGSYNEQFF. In DNA, the CDR3 is TGTGCCAGCAGTTTATTGGGGGGCTCCTACAATGAGCAGTTCTTC.

This clone occurred once. This chain joins TRBV28 and TRBJ1-3; D is possibly TRBD1 (6 bases). The CDR3 totals 15 residues. The V and J ends lost 5 bases and 2 bases respectively, with 13 bases between them. Germline CDR1 reads MDHEN; CDR2 reads SYDVKM. In DNA, the CDR3 is TGTGCCAGCAGTGAGCAGGGGCCAACTGGAAACACCATATATTTT. This codes for CASSEQGPTGNTIYF.

Comment on this clone: The same CDR3 arises from other DNA sequences in this sample as well. CDR3 sequence (DNA): TGCGCCAGCAGCTCGGGGAGTAGCAATCAGCCCCAGCATTTT. Translated: CASSSGSSNQPQHF. This chain connects TRBV5-1 to TRBJ1-5; D is ambiguous. The V end lost 3 bases, the J end lost 0 bases, and 7 bases lay between the germline ends. CDR1 and CDR2 (germline): SGHRS, YFSETQ. The CDR3 contains 14 residues.

The chain combines TRBV5-1 with TRBJ2-2, with a tentative D call TRBD1 (6 bases). The V gene's germline CDR1 is SGHRS and CDR2 YFSETQ. Deletions cut 0 bases from V and 4 bases from J, with 10 bases between. The CDR3 consists of 15 residues. The CDR3 region is CASSLVEGGTGELFF. The DNA of the CDR3 is TGCGCCAGCAGCTTGGTCGAAGGGGGCACCGGGGAGCTGTTTTTT.

The chain couples TRBV19 to TRBJ1-1; 9 bases map to TRBD1. CDR1 and CDR2 (germline): LNHDA, SQIVND (reference sequence). This CDR3 spans 16 amino acids. J lost 3 bases, V lost 5 bases, and 10 bases had no gene match. The CDR3 here is CASSGGQGSYYTEAFF. In DNA form, the CDR3 reads TGTGCCAGTAGTGGCGGACAGGGGTCTTATTACACTGAAGCTTTCTTT.

The V gene is TRBV6-2 or TRBV6-3, the J gene TRBJ1-5, with no clear D. The CDR3 covers 15 residues. The germline CDR1 and CDR2 sequences are MNHEY and SVGEGT. The V gene lost 4 bases and the J gene lost 3 bases, with 13 bases spanning the gap. Here the CDR3 DNA reads TGTGCCAGCAGTTTCACGGACTCTTTCAATCAGCCCCAGCATTTT. Translating it yields CASSFTDSFNQPQHF.

This chain joins TRBV28 and TRBJ2-2, with 7 bases aligning to TRBD2. Germline loops: CDR1 MDHEN, CDR2 SYDVKM. The CDR3 length is 13 residues. V dropped 8 bases and J dropped 4; count of bases not matched to a gene: 4. CDR3 nucleotides: TGTGCCAGCGTTCCGGGGGGCACCGGGGAGCTGTTTTTT. Its translation is CASVPGGTGELFF.

The chain couples TRBV27 to TRBJ1-1; 9 positions match TRBD1. CDR3 length equals 18 residues. The germline V gene has CDR1 MNHEY and CDR2 SMNVEV (reference sequence). Germline trimming cut 1 base from V and 1 base from J; bases unmatched to any gene: 10. CDR3 loop: CASSLWTGAQPSNTEAFF. Written as DNA, the CDR3 is TGTGCCAGCAGTTTATGGACAGGGGCCCAGCCCTCGAACACTGAAGCTTTCTTT.

The rearrangement links TRBV9 to TRBJ2-5; 10 bases line up with TRBD2. J gave up 2 bases and V 0 bases, and 10 bases lay outside the gene matches. CDR3 length equals 18 residues. CDR1 SGDLS and CDR2 YYNGEE come from the germline V gene. The CDR3 loop is CASSVGVLASGGQETQYF. CDR3 DNA: TGTGCCAGCAGCGTAGGCGTTTTGGCTAGCGGGGGACAAGAGACCCAGTACTTC.

This clone was recorded once. The rearrangement uses TRBV15 and TRBJ1-1; TRBD1 agrees at 7 bases. Losses at the gene ends were 0 bases for V and 8 bases for J; bases not matched to a gene: 3. CDR3 length: 13 residues. CDR1 and CDR2 (germline): LNHNV, YYDKDF (reference sequence). The CDR3 sequence is CATSRDQGDEAFF. Here the CDR3 DNA reads TGTGCCACCAGCAGAGATCAGGGGGACGAAGCTTTCTTT.

This chain links TRBV9 with TRBJ2-7, with TRBD2 identical over 7 bases. Germline assignment: CDR1 SGDLS and CDR2 YYNGEE. With 0 bases clipped from V and 5 bases from J, the junction kept 5 bases outside the gene matches. The CDR3 consists of 14 residues. The CDR3: CASSVEATSNEQYF. The CDR3, as DNA: TGTGCCAGCAGCGTAGAAGCGACTAGCAACGAGCAGTACTTC. Complete variable domain (other parts from reference TRBV9 and TRBJ2-7): DSGVTQTPKHLITATGQRVTLRCSPRSGDLSVYWYQQSLDQGLQFLIQYYNGEERAKGNILERFSAQQFPDLHSELNLSSLELGDSALYFCASSVEATSNEQYFGPGTRLTVT.

The chain couples TRBV11-2 to TRBJ2-1; 9 positions match TRBD2. J lost 9 bases, V lost 1 base, and 7 bases had no gene match. The CDR3 totals 15 residues. From germline, CDR1 is SGHAT and CDR2 FQNNGV. This CDR3 is CASSLASGTSIEQFF. As DNA, the CDR3 is TGTGCCAGCAGCTTAGCTAGCGGGACTAGCATTGAGCAGTTCTTC.

This chain joins TRBV9 and TRBJ2-3; D unresolved. V was pared by 3 bases and J by 2 bases, with 7 bases between. This CDR3 has 13 residues. Germline V gene lookup returns CDR1 SGDLS and CDR2 YYNGEE. The CDR3 protein is CASSEHYTDTQYF. The CDR3 DNA reads TGTGCCAGCAGCGAACACTACACAGATACGCAGTATTTT.

The chain is built from TRBV28 and TRBJ2-7; a weak D match, TRBD1 (5 bases). This CDR3 comprises 12 residues. Trimming took off 2 bases at V and 3 bases at J, with 5 bases between the two ends. The germline V gene has CDR1 MDHEN and CDR2 SYDVKM. CDR3 amino acids: CASSLQGYEQYF. As DNA, the CDR3 is TGTGCCAGCAGTTTACAGGGCTACGAGCAGTACTTC.

V gene TRBV9 combines with J gene TRBJ2-6, with 7 bases identical to TRBD2. Germline trimming cut 4 bases from V and 5 bases from J; bases unmatched to any gene: 6. This CDR3 region has 15 residues. Germline V gene lookup returns CDR1 SGDLS and CDR2 YYNGEE. The CDR3 coding sequence is TGTGCCAGCAGCCCCCAGACTAGCTGGGCCAACGTCCTGACTTTC. Amino acids: CASSPQTSWANVLTF.

V usage is TRBV7-9 and J usage is TRBJ1-1; D is possibly TRBD1 (6 bases). There are 14 residues in the CDR3. Germline V gives CDR1 SEHNR, CDR2 FQNEAQ (reference sequence). Trimming stripped 8 bases from V and 1 base from J, with 14 bases between. The CDR3 reads CASGTGTKNTEAFF. The CDR3 nucleotides are TGTGCCAGCGGGACCGGGACAAAGAACACTGAAGCTTTCTTT.

The V and J genes are TRBV19 and TRBJ1-1; TRBD1 might be the D (5 bases). V lost 5 bases and J 2 bases, leaving 12 bases between the germline ends. In germline, CDR1 is LNHDA, CDR2 SQIVND (reference sequence). The CDR3 has 14 residues. CDR3 loop: CASSLQGRNTEAFF. CDR3 coding DNA: TGTGCCAGTAGTCTTCAGGGCCGTAACACTGAAGCTTTCTTT.

The count of this clone is one. V gene TRBV9 combines with J gene TRBJ2-2; possible D gene TRBD2, 7 bases. Trimming left V 0 bases short and J 5 bases short, with 14 bases between. The length of the CDR3 is 16 residues. The V gene's germline CDR1 is SGDLS and CDR2 YYNGEE. CDR3: CASSVVAGAGTGELFF. As DNA, the CDR3 is TGTGCCAGCAGCGTAGTTGCGGGGGCGGGGACCGGGGAGCTGTTTTTT.

The rearrangement uses TRBV27 and TRBJ1-5; D is unclear. Germline V gives CDR1 MNHEY, CDR2 SMNVEV (reference sequence). Deletions cut 2 bases from V and 5 bases from J, with 13 bases between. The length of the CDR3 is 15 residues. CDR3 loop: CASSLGKGGDQPQHF. In DNA form, the CDR3 reads TGTGCCAGCAGTTTAGGGAAAGGAGGCGATCAGCCCCAGCATTTT.

The V call is TRBV2, the J call TRBJ1-4, with 8 bases identical to TRBD1. Germline-derived CDR1 and CDR2 are SNHLY and FYNNEI. The V segment lost 6 bases and the J segment 8 bases; nucleotides outside the gene matches: 14. CDR3 size: 16 residues. CDR3 nucleotides: TGTGCCAGCAGGAAGTTCAGTGGACAGGGCTGGGAAAAACTGTTTTTT. Its protein is CASRKFSGQGWEKLFF. Filled out from reference TRBV2 and TRBJ1-4, the complete variable domain reads EPEVTQTPSHQVTQMGQEVILRCVPISNHLYFYWYRQILGQKVEFLVSFYNNEISEKSEIFDDQFSVERPDGSNFTLKIRSTKLEDSAMYFCASRKFSGQGWEKLFFGSGTQLSVL.

The V and J genes are TRBV2 and TRBJ2-6; tentatively, D is TRBD1 (5 bases). This CDR3 spans 18 amino acids. Trimming stripped 5 bases from V and 1 base from J, with 18 bases between. The germline V gene has CDR1 SNHLY and CDR2 FYNNEI. The CDR3 loop reads CASSRMSSGISGANVLTF. In DNA form, the CDR3 reads TGTGCCAGCAGTCGCATGAGTTCAGGGATTTCTGGGGCCAACGTCCTGACTTTC.